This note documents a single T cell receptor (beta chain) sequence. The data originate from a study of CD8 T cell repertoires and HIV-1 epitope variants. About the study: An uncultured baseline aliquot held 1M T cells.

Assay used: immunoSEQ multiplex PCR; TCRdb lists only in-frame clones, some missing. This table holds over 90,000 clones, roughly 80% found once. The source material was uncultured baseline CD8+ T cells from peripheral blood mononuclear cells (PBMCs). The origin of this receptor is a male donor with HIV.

The CDR3 coding sequence is TGTGCCAGCAGCTTCAACGGGATTAGCGGGGAGCTGTTTTTT. Amino acids: CASSFNGISGELFF. V and J are TRBV7-2 and TRBJ2-2, with D maybe TRBD2 (5 bases). Per germline, CDR1 SGHTA and CDR2 FQGNSA. V dropped 3 bases and J dropped 7 bases, with 12 bases sitting between them. The CDR3 is 14 residues long.